This T cell receptor (beta chain) was observed in a study of Ad26.COV2.S vaccination and SARS-CoV-2 variants. Overall study results and limits: Similar non-spike TCR breadth was observed in recipients of vaccine and of placebo. The TCR breadth and depth analyses may have produced an underestimate of total T cell responses.

The germline gives CDR1 MNHEY, CDR2 SVGAGI. V lost 6 bases and J 9 bases, leaving 15 bases between the germline ends. This CDR3 region has 14 residues. Method: immunoSEQ multiplex PCR; TCRdb's copy keeps in-frame clones and lacks some. The sample yields about 350,000 clones, around 90% seen once. Notes on this clone: Its specificity is not known.

The sample in question was peripheral blood, obtained after recovery from COVID-19. The receptor comes from a human donor who had recovered from COVID-19. The V gene is TRBV6-5, the J gene TRBJ1-6; D not certain. CDR3 region: CASRTSSRGSPLHF. CDR3 in DNA: TGTGCCAGCAGAACCTCCTCGCGGGGTTCACCCCTCCACTTT.